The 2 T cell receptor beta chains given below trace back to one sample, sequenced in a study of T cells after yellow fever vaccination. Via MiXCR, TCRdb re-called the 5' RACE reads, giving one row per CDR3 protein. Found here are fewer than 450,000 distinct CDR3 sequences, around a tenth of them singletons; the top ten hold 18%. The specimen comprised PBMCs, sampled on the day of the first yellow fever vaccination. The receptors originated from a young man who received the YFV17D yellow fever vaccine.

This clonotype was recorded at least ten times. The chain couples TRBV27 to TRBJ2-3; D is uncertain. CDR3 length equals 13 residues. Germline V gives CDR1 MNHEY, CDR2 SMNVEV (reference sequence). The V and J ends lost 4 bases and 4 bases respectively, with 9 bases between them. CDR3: CASSSASSDTQYF. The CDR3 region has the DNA TGTGCCAGCAGTTCCGCCTCGTCAGATACGCAGTATTTT.

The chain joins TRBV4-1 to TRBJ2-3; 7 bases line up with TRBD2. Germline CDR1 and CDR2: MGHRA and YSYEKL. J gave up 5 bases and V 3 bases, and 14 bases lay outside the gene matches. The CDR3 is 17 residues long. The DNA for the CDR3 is TGCGCCAGCAGCCAGCCCGTGGGAGGGGCGCTTGGAGATACGCAGTATTTT. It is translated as CASSQPVGGALGDTQYF.